The rows below give T cell receptor beta chains drawn from one sample of a study of PD-1 blockade in classical Hodgkin lymphoma. Clones were sequenced by immunoSEQ multiplex PCR, and TCRdb holds only the in-frame ones, with some missing. The data hold roughly 30,000 clones, with roughly 80% observed a single time. Sequencing used CD4+ T cells from blood, obtained before the fourth cycle of nivolumab. The receptors here all came from a human donor with classical Hodgkin lymphoma. CDR3s include the opening cysteine and the closing phenylalanine or tryptophan. A D gene is named only where the DNA matches it firmly. Only some rows state a clone size, as once, few, many or a class for expanded clones.

v_gene	d_gene	j_gene	abundance	CDR3aa	CDR3nt
TRBV5-1	TRBD2	TRBJ2-3	-	CASSSGGAITDTQYF	TGCGCCAGCAGCTCCGGGGGGGCAATCACAGATACGCAGTATTTT
TRBV29-1	TRBD2	TRBJ2-5	once	CMSGGAGETQYF	TGCATGAGCGGGGGGGCCGGAGAGACCCAGTACTTC
TRBV7-9	-	TRBJ2-3	-	CASSAKGGLVDTQYF	TGTGCCAGCAGCGCTAAAGGGGGGCTGGTGGATACGCAGTATTTT
TRBV5-1	-	TRBJ1-4	-	CASSLGTGTNEKLFF	TGCGCCAGCAGCTTGGGTACGGGGACTAATGAAAAACTGTTTTTT
TRBV5-6	TRBD1	TRBJ1-2	-	CASSSDRAGSGYTF	TGTGCCAGCAGCAGTGACAGGGCCGGGTCTGGCTACACCTTC
TRBV9	TRBD1	TRBJ1-5	once	CASSASGGQPQHF	TGTGCCAGCAGCGCCTCAGGGGGCCAGCCCCAGCATTTT
TRBV6-5	TRBD2	TRBJ2-5	-	CASSSRGGLETQYF	TGTGCCAGCAGTTCGCGGGGGGGCTTGGAGACCCAGTACTTC
TRBV29-1	-	TRBJ2-1	-	CSVGEGSSYNEQFF	TGCAGCGTTGGAGAGGGCAGCTCCTACAATGAGCAGTTCTTC
TRBV5-1	-	TRBJ1-3	-	CASSLAGDTGNTIYF	TGCGCCAGCAGCTTGGCCGGGGATACTGGAAACACCATATATTTT
TRBV7-9	TRBD1	TRBJ1-2	few	CASGLRGKVGYTF	TGTGCCAGCGGCCTCAGGGGGAAGGTTGGCTACACCTTC
TRBV5-1	-	TRBJ1-1	-	CASSSQGTTGEAFF	TGCGCCAGCAGTTCTCAGGGTACGACCGGTGAAGCTTTCTTT
TRBV7-9	TRBD1	TRBJ2-2	few	CASSLDRGWTGELFF	TGTGCCAGCAGCCTTGACAGGGGGTGGACCGGGGAGCTGTTTTTT
TRBV4-1	TRBD2	TRBJ2-3	-	CASSQKRGGPDTQYF	TGCGCCAGCAGCCAAAAGCGGGGGGGACCAGATACGCAGTATTTT
TRBV19	-	TRBJ1-1	-	CASSIKDLNTEAFF	TGTGCCAGTAGTATTAAGGATTTGAACACTGAAGCTTTCTTT
TRBV6-5	-	TRBJ2-5	-	CASIPPGLETQYF	TGTGCCAGCATACCCCCGGGGCTGGAGACCCAGTACTTC
TRBV30	TRBD2	TRBJ2-7	-	CAWMGGYEQYF	TGTGCCTGGATGGGGGGGTACGAGCAGTACTTC
TRBV5-1	TRBD2	TRBJ2-1	-	CASSLTSSGGRVDNEQFF	TGCGCCAGCAGCTTGACCTCTAGCGGGGGGCGGGTAGACAATGAGCAGTTCTTC
TRBV27	TRBD1	TRBJ2-1	-	CASRDRVNEQFF	TGTGCCAGCCGGGACAGGGTCAATGAGCAGTTCTTC
TRBV4-1	-	TRBJ1-5	-	CASSQERLQPRGFGQPQHF	TGCGCCAGCAGCCAAGAACGGTTGCAGCCGAGGGGGTTTGGTCAGCCCCAGCATTTT
TRBV7-2	-	TRBJ2-7	-	CASSPGYEQYF	TGTGCCAGCAGCCCGGGCTACGAGCAGTACTTC
TRBV6-5	TRBD2	TRBJ2-5	-	CASRASGGKETQYF	TGTGCCAGCAGAGCTAGCGGGGGAAAAGAGACCCAGTACTTC
TRBV6-5	-	TRBJ1-4	once	CASHPAGAGDEKLFF	TGTGCCAGCCATCCGGCGGGCGCGGGAGACGAAAAACTGTTTTTT
TRBV11-2	-	TRBJ1-2	-	CASSLGRQNYGYTF	TGTGCCAGCAGCTTAGGTCGGCAGAACTATGGCTACACCTTC
TRBV5-1	-	TRBJ2-3	-	CASSLPNTDTQYF	TGCGCCAGCAGCCTCCCGAATACAGATACGCAGTATTTT
TRBV5-1	TRBD1	TRBJ1-3	-	CASSGGGQGSGNTIYF	TGCGCCAGCAGCGGTGGAGGACAGGGATCTGGAAACACCATATATTTT
TRBV10-2	-	TRBJ1-5	-	CASSAQGEGPNQPQHF	TGCGCCAGCAGTGCGCAGGGTGAAGGGCCAAATCAGCCCCAGCATTTT
TRBV27	-	TRBJ1-1	-	CASSPLPGNTEAFF	TGTGCCAGCAGTCCCCTTCCGGGGAACACTGAAGCTTTCTTT
TRBV23-1	-	TRBJ1-5	-	CASPRAQPQHF	TGCGCCAGCCCCAGGGCTCAGCCCCAGCATTTT
TRBV28	TRBD1	TRBJ2-6	-	CASRAPTGFSSGANVLTF	TGTGCCAGCAGAGCCCCGACAGGGTTCTCGTCTGGGGCCAACGTCCTGACTTTC
TRBV7-9	-	TRBJ2-7	few	CASSFLGGTGEQYF	TGTGCCAGCAGCTTCCTCGGTGGAACGGGTGAGCAGTACTTC
TRBV5-5	TRBD1	TRBJ1-4	-	CASSLTGTDNEKLFF	TGTGCCAGCAGCCTAACAGGGACAGATAATGAAAAACTGTTTTTT
TRBV5-1	-	TRBJ2-7	once	CASSQGPLASYEQYF	TGCGCCAGCAGCCAGGGGCCCCTTGCCTCCTACGAGCAGTACTTC
TRBV4-2	-	TRBJ1-5	-	CASSQDLNQPQHF	TGTGCCAGCAGCCAAGATTTAAATCAGCCCCAGCATTTT
TRBV11-3	-	TRBJ1-1	-	CASSLWQYGEAFF	TGTGCCAGCAGCTTATGGCAGTATGGTGAAGCTTTCTTT
TRBV7-2	-	TRBJ2-7	-	CASSFSGGPYEQYF	TGTGCCAGCAGCTTTAGTGGGGGACCGTACGAGCAGTACTTC
TRBV7-2	-	TRBJ2-7	-	CASSLGQLFSYEQYF	TGTGCCAGCAGCTTAGGGCAGCTTTTCTCCTACGAGCAGTACTTC
TRBV2	TRBD2	TRBJ2-4	few	CASSEDRLAATKNIQYF	TGTGCCAGCAGTGAGGATCGGCTAGCGGCAACCAAAAACATTCAGTACTTC
TRBV20-1	-	TRBJ1-2	-	CSAIHQGGYTF	TGCAGTGCCATTCATCAGGGGGGCTACACCTTC
TRBV5-1	-	TRBJ2-5	-	CASSAEGSGTQYF	TGCGCCAGCAGCGCAGAGGGGTCGGGGACCCAGTACTTC
TRBV20-1	TRBD1	TRBJ2-7	-	CSAWDSYEQYF	TGCAGTGCTTGGGACAGCTACGAGCAGTACTTC